The next 27 T cell receptor beta chains were all read from a single sample in a study of CD8 T cells in ankylosing spondylitis (TCRdb year 2017). General conclusions and limits of the study: A TCR beta motif of seven or eight highly homologous amino acid variants appeared characteristic of blood from ankylosing spondylitis patients.

Their antigen targets remain unknown. The method was 5' RACE. TCRdb names Illumina HiSeq 2500 as the instrument used. TCRdb trimmed public reads at Q25 via fastp, called clones via MiXCR and kept in-frame beta chains. Every CDR3 protein is listed once, alongside the most common genes and DNA of its rows. Recorded for this sample are hundreds of thousands of distinct CDR3 sequences; more than 9.5% of them occurred a single time. The ten largest clones add up to under 7.5% of the sample. Sequenced sample: blood, either unsorted or a sorted T cell fraction (not recorded which). The receptors shown here come from a male donor with ankylosing spondylitis.

The J gene is TRBJ2-7, the V gene TRBV7-2, with D perhaps matching TRBD2 (6 bases). Trimming pared 5 bases from V and 6 bases from J, leaving 17 bases between. Germline CDR1 reads SGHTA; CDR2 reads FQGNSA. This CDR3 comprises 14 residues. In DNA form, the CDR3 reads TGTGCCAGCAGCCTAGTGGGGGGACCTAGCGAGCAGTACTTC. This codes for CASSLVGGPSEQYF.

In DNA form, the CDR3 reads TGTGCCAGCAGTCCTCTCGGGTCCGGCGACACTGAAGCTTTCTTT. Its protein product is CASSPLGSGDTEAFF. The V call is TRBV6-2 or TRBV6-3, the J call TRBJ1-1, with D unresolved. Trimming pared 5 bases from V and 3 bases from J, leaving 16 bases between. Per germline, CDR1 MNHEY and CDR2 SVGEGT. The length of the CDR3 is 15 residues.

This clonotype has only a few counts. This sequence joins TRBV7-9 and TRBJ1-1; D ambiguous. The germline V gene encodes CDR1 SEHNR and CDR2 FQNEAQ (reference sequence). CDR3 length: 13 amino acids. Trimming pared 7 bases from V and 6 bases from J, leaving 15 bases between. The CDR3 DNA follows: TGTGCCAGCACCCCGGTGGAAAACTCTGAAGCTTTCTTT. Translating it yields CASTPVENSEAFF.

At least ten counts were recorded for this clonotype. V usage is TRBV27 and J usage is TRBJ1-1; D unresolved. This CDR3 has 12 residues. From germline, CDR1 is MNHEY and CDR2 SMNVEV (reference sequence). Trimming cost V 6 bases and J 1 base, with 6 bases left between them. The CDR3 sequence: CASRTGNTEAFF. In DNA, the CDR3 is TGTGCCAGCAGGACTGGGAACACTGAAGCTTTCTTT.

The chain combines TRBV2 with TRBJ2-2; 9 bases fit TRBD1. Germline-derived CDR1 and CDR2 are SNHLY and FYNNEI. The V and J ends lost 6 bases and 1 base, in that order; junction bases with no gene match: 3. CDR3 size: 15 residues. As DNA, the CDR3 is TGTGCCAGCAGGACGGGACAGGGGAACACCGGGGAGCTGTTTTTT. It translates to CASRTGQGNTGELFF.

The rearrangement links TRBV2 to TRBJ1-2; D is unresolved. This CDR3 region has 13 residues. Trimming took off 4 bases at V and 6 bases at J, with 12 bases between the two ends. Germline V gene sequence: CDR1 SNHLY, CDR2 FYNNEI. The CDR3 DNA is TGTGCCAGCAGTGGGGATATAAGACATGGCTACACCTTC. This codes for CASSGDIRHGYTF.

J is TRBJ1-2 and V is TRBV12-3 or TRBV12-4, with D hard to call. V dropped 2 bases and J dropped 7 bases, with 5 bases sitting between them. There are 11 residues in the CDR3. The CDR3 protein is CASSLTGGYTF. CDR3 sequence (DNA): TGTGCCAGCAGTTTAACTGGTGGCTACACCTTC.

The gene calls are TRBV7-8 and TRBJ1-1; no clear D. With 5 bases removed from V and 6 bases from J, the gap between germline ends came to 16 bases. The CDR3 has 14 residues. Germline V gene sequence: CDR1 SGHVS, CDR2 FQNEAQ. This CDR3 is CASSPTSAGAEAFF. The CDR3, as DNA: TGTGCCAGCAGCCCAACTTCGGCGGGCGCTGAAGCTTTCTTT. The whole variable domain, remainder taken from reference TRBV7-8 and TRBJ1-1, is GAGVSQSPRYKVAKRGQDVALRCDPISGHVSLFWYQQALGQGPEFLTYFQNEAQLDKSGLPSDRFFAERPEGSVSTLKIQRTQQEDSAVYLCASSPTSAGAEAFFGQGTRLTVV.

This clonotype has more than one count but fewer than ten. The rearrangement links TRBV7-8 to TRBJ2-5; 9 nucleotides line up with TRBD2. Germline loops: CDR1 SGHVS, CDR2 FQNEAQ. The ends lost 2 bases at V and 1 base at J; junction bases unmatched: 5. The CDR3 spans 16 residues. The CDR3 DNA reads TGTGCCAGCAGCTTAATGGGCGGGGGGGCCCAAGAGACCCAGTACTTC. As protein: CASSLMGGGAQETQYF.

This chain joins TRBV15 and TRBJ2-5; the match to TRBD1 covers 7 bases. Germline CDR1 LNHNV, CDR2 YYDKDF (reference sequence). V lost 2 bases and J lost 2; bases outside the gene matches: 5. CDR3 length: 15 amino acids. The CDR3 bases are TGTGCCACCAGCAGAACCAGACAGGGACAAGAGACCCAGTACTTC. Translation: CATSRTRQGQETQYF.

The V gene is TRBV5-1, the J gene TRBJ2-7; 10 nucleotides match TRBD1. The germline gives CDR1 SGHRS, CDR2 YFSETQ. J gave up 6 bases and V 0 bases, and 3 bases lay outside the gene matches. CDR3 length equals 14 residues. Here the CDR3 reads CASSLGGQGLEQYV. Here the CDR3 DNA reads TGCGCCAGCAGCTTGGGGGGACAGGGGCTCGAGCAGTACGTC.

This clonotype turned up a few times. V gene TRBV12-3 or TRBV12-4 combines with J gene TRBJ2-1; D call uncertain. V was pared by 6 bases and J by 8 bases, with 8 bases between. This CDR3 has 11 residues. The CDR3 bases are TGTGCCAGCAGAGTTAGCTATGAGCAGTTCTTC. It codes for CASRVSYEQFF.

This clonotype was counted between two and nine times. The rearrangement links TRBV7-2 to TRBJ1-6; D possibly corresponds to TRBD1 (5 bases). Germline CDR1 SGHTA, CDR2 FQGNSA. This CDR3 is 15 amino acids long. Trimming took 5 bases from V and 10 from J, leaving 18 bases between them. This chain's CDR3 is CASSPGSLGESPLHF. The CDR3 DNA is TGTGCCAGCAGCCCCGGGTCCTTGGGGGAGTCACCCCTCCACTTT. The entire variable domain, with the rest obtained from reference TRBV7-2 and TRBJ1-6, is as follows: GAGVSQSPSNKVTEKGKDVELRCDPISGHTALYWYRQSLGQGLEFLIYFQGNSAPDKSGLPSDRFSAERTGGSVSTLTIQRTQQEDSAVYLCASSPGSLGESPLHFGNGTRLTVT.

This rearrangement joins TRBV18 to TRBJ1-2; 7 nucleotides align to TRBD1. The CDR3 loop spans 14 amino acids. From germline, CDR1 is KGHSH and CDR2 LQKENI. J gave up 4 bases and V 4 bases, and 6 bases lay outside the gene matches. In DNA, the CDR3 is TGTGCCAGCTCACTCCAGGGGGTTGGCTATGGCTACACCTTC. It translates to CASSLQGVGYGYTF.

This clonotype was counted a few times. The rearrangement uses TRBV5-1 and TRBJ1-1; D is unclear. V lost 5 bases and J lost 1, with 9 bases in between. The germline V gene encodes CDR1 SGHRS and CDR2 YFSETQ. The CDR3 extends over 13 amino acids. The CDR3 DNA reads as TGCGCCAGCAGAGAAGGCCAGAACACTGAAGCTTTCTTT. Translated, it gives CASREGQNTEAFF. Using reference TRBV5-1 and TRBJ1-1 for the parts outside the CDR3, the full variable domain is KAGVTQTPRYLIKTRGQQVTLSCSPISGHRSVSWYQQTPGQGLQFLFEYFSETQRNKGNFPGRFSGRQFSNSRSEMNVSTLELGDSALYLCASREGQNTEAFFGQGTRLTVV.

This clonotype was recorded a few times. The rearrangement uses TRBV7-8 and TRBJ1-2; the D is unclear. V was shortened by 5 bases and J by 2 bases, with 12 bases between the two germline ends. Germline V gene lookup returns CDR1 SGHVS and CDR2 FQNEAQ. This CDR3 comprises 14 residues. CDR3 DNA: TGTGCCAGCAGCCCTGAAATACAGAACTATGGCTACACCTTC. Its protein product is CASSPEIQNYGYTF.

This clonotype was seen at least ten times. J is TRBJ2-3 and V is TRBV24-1; TRBD1 or TRBD2 may be the D gene (5 bases each). The CDR3 extends over 16 amino acids. Germline CDR1 and CDR2: KGHDR and SFDVKD. Trimming took off 4 bases at V and 3 bases at J, with 16 bases between the two ends. CDR3 residues: CATSDAGLEGTDTQYF. In DNA, the CDR3 is TGTGCCACCAGTGACGCAGGGCTTGAGGGGACAGATACGCAGTATTTT.

In its sample, this clonotype was seen many times. The chain carries TRBV12-3 or TRBV12-4 and TRBJ2-2, with D maybe TRBD1 (5 bases). This CDR3 has 14 amino acids. Trimming took 4 bases from V and 3 from J, leaving 9 bases between them. The CDR3 DNA is TGTGCCAGCAGTTCCACAGGTTACACCGGGGAGCTGTTTTTT. Residues: CASSSTGYTGELFF.

A few counts support this clonotype. The J gene is TRBJ2-1, the V gene TRBV29-1; 9 nucleotides align to TRBD2. The V and J ends lost 7 bases and 4 bases, in that order; junction bases with no gene match: 8. Germline CDR1 is SQVTM and CDR2 is ANQGSEA. The CDR3 length is 14 residues. The CDR3 nucleotides read TGCAGCGAGCCACTAGCGGGCTCATACAATGAGCAGTTCTTC. Translated, it gives CSEPLAGSYNEQFF.

The chain carries TRBV30 and TRBJ2-1; tentatively, D is TRBD1 (5 bases). This CDR3 is built from 13 residues. Trimming removed 7 bases at V and 8 bases at J, with 18 bases between. Germline-derived CDR1 and CDR2 are GTSNPN and SVGIG (reference sequence). Here the CDR3 reads CALPGLRYHEQFF. In DNA, the CDR3 is TGTGCCTTACCAGGGTTAAGATACCATGAGCAGTTCTTC.

J is TRBJ2-1 and V is TRBV20-1; D is unclear. V lost 0 bases and J 10 bases, leaving 16 bases between the germline ends. Germline V CDR1 and CDR2: DFQATT, SNEGSKA (reference sequence). The CDR3 totals 14 residues. CDR3 bases: TGCAGTGCTAGAGAGCCCCCGTTTTCCGGGGAGCAGTTCTTC. This gives the protein CSAREPPFSGEQFF.

This clonotype was found many times. The rearrangement uses TRBV11-2 and TRBJ2-7; 11 bases are a match to TRBD2. The CDR3 extends over 17 amino acids. Germline V lookup: CDR1 SGHAT, CDR2 FQNNGV. Trimming took 4 bases from V and 1 from J; bases not matched to a gene: 9. The CDR3 reads CASSSPEASGRSYEQYV. CDR3 coding DNA: TGTGCCAGCAGCTCCCCCGAGGCTAGCGGGAGGTCCTACGAGCAGTACGTC.

A few counts support this clonotype. The chain couples TRBV7-9 to TRBJ1-5; D gene uncertain. Per the germline V gene, CDR1 is SEHNR and CDR2 is FQNEAQ (reference sequence). V was cut by 2 bases and J by 3 bases, with 5 bases left in between. CDR3 length equals 13 residues. The CDR3 here is CASSLLDNQPQHF. In DNA form, the CDR3 reads TGTGCCAGCAGCTTACTAGACAATCAGCCCCAGCATTTT.

This chain uses TRBV7-2 with TRBJ2-1; TRBD2 matches at 7 bases. The germline V gene has CDR1 SGHTA and CDR2 FQGNSA. V trimming: 5 bases; J trimming: 9 bases; junction bases outside the gene matches: 16. This CDR3 contains 16 residues. The CDR3, as DNA: TGTGCCAGCAGCGCGAATTTATGGGAGGGCCAGGGTGAGCAGTTCTTC. It is translated as CASSANLWEGQGEQFF.

This clonotype turned up a few times. The chain links TRBV6-1 to TRBJ1-2; D possibly corresponds to TRBD1 (5 bases). The CDR3 spans 14 residues. Germline V CDR1 and CDR2: MNHNS, SASEGT. Trimming left V 6 bases short and J 2 bases short, with 13 bases between. The CDR3 reads CASSTRGDNYGYTF. Written as DNA, the CDR3 is TGTGCCAGCAGCACCCGGGGGGACAACTATGGCTACACCTTC.

The V call is TRBV20-1, the J call TRBJ2-5, with 7 positions matching TRBD2. Germline V gene data show CDR1 as DFQATT and CDR2 as SNEGSKA (reference sequence). This CDR3 comprises 14 residues. V lost 6 bases, J lost 5 bases, and 12 bases stayed unmatched. The CDR3 region is CSAQRAGLAETQYF. As DNA, the CDR3 is TGCAGTGCCCAAAGAGCGGGATTGGCGGAGACCCAGTACTTC.

This chain joins TRBV5-6 and TRBJ2-5; D is uncertain. There are 13 residues in the CDR3. The germline V gene encodes CDR1 SGHDT and CDR2 YYEEEE. V shed 2 bases and J shed 3 bases, with 8 bases lying between them. The CDR3 nucleotides read TGTGCCAGCAGCTTATTAGGGAAAGAGACCCAGTACTTC. Encoded protein: CASSLLGKETQYF.